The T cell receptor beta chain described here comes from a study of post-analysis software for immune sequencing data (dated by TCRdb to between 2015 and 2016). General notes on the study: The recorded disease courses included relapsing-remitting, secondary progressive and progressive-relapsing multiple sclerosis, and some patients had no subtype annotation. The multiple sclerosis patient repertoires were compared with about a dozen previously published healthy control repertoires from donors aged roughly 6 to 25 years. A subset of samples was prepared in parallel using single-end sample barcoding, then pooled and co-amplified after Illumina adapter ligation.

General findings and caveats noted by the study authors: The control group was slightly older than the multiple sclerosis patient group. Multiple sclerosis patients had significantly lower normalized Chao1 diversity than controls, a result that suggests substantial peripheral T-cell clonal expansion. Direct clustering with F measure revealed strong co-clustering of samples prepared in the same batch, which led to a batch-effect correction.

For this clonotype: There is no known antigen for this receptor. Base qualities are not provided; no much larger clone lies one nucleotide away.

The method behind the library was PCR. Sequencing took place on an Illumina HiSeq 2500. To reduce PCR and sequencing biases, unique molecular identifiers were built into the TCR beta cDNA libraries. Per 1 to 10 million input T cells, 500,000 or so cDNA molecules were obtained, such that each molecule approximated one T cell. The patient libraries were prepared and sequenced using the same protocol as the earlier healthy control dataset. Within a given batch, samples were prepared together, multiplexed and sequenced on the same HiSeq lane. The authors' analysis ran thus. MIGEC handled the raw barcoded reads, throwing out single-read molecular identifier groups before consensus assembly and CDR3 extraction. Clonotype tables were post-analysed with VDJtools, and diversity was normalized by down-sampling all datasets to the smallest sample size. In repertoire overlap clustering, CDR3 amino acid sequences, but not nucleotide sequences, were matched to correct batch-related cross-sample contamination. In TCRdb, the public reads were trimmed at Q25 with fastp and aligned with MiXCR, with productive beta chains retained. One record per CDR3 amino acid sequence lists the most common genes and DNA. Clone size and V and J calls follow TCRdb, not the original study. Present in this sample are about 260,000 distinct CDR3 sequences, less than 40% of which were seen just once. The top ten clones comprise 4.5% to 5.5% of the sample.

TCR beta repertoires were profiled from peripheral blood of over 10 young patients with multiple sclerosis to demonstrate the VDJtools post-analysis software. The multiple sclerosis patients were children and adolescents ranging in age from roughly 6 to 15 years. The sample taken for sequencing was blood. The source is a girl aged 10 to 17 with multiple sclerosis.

The CDR3 in this case is CASSYAFRPIEAFF. The DNA sequence is given as TGTGCCAGCAGTTACGCCTTTCGGCCCATTGAAGCTTTCTTT. The sequence joins TRBV6-2 or TRBV6-3 to TRBJ1-1; the D gene identity is not certain. V loses 2 bases, J loses 7 bases, and the germline ends lie 14 bases apart. From the cysteine up to the phenylalanine, the CDR3 has a length of 14 residues. Kept here is only the CDR3 DNA, which spans 42 bases and is read in frame from base 1. The germline V gene specifies MNHEY as CDR1 and SVGEGT as CDR2.